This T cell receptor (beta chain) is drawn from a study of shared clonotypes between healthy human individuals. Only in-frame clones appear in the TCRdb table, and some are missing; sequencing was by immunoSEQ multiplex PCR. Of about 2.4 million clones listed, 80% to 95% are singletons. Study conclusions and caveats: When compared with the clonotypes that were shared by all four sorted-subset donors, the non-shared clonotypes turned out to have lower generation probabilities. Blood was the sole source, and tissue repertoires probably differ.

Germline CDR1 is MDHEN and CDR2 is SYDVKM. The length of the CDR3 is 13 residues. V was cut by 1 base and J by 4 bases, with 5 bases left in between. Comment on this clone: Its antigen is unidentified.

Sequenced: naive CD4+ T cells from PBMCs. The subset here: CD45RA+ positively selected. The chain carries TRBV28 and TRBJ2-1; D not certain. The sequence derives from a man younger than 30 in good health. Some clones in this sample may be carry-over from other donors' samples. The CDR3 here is CASSLSIYNEQFF. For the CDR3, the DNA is TGTGCCAGCAGTTTATCTATTTACAATGAGCAGTTCTTC.